A single sample gave rise to the 20 T cell receptor beta chains below, sequenced in a study of cytomegalovirus exposure and HLA in healthy donors. TCRdb keeps only in-frame clones here, not all; method: immunoSEQ multiplex PCR. Of roughly 90,000 clones in the sample, around 84% are singletons; the top ten hold 20%. The sample was PBMCs. The receptor set was obtained from a man aged 18 to 35 in good health and CMV-seropositive.

This clone showed up just a few times. This chain uses TRBV19 with TRBJ2-1; D perhaps matches TRBD2 (7 bases). Trimming shortened V by 4 bases and J by 7 bases, and 14 bases separated the two germline ends. This CDR3 spans 14 amino acids. Germline V CDR1 and CDR2: LNHDA, SQIVND (reference sequence). The CDR3: CASSRGLAENEQFF. In nucleotides, the CDR3 is TGTGCCAGTAGTAGGGGGCTAGCGGAGAATGAGCAGTTCTTC.

The V and J genes are TRBV13 and TRBJ1-2, with D unclear. Trimming shortened V by 3 bases and J by 4 bases, and 6 bases separated the two germline ends. Germline V CDR1 and CDR2: PRHDT, FYEKMQ (reference sequence). The CDR3 totals 12 residues. The CDR3 DNA follows: TGTGCCAGCAGCTTGGCAGGCTATGGCTACACCTTC. Protein product: CASSLAGYGYTF.

The gene calls are TRBV5-1 and TRBJ2-3; D gene uncertain. There are 15 residues in the CDR3. Germline CDR1 and CDR2: SGHRS and YFSETQ. Trimming left V 5 bases short and J 7 bases short, with 20 bases between. This chain's CDR3 is CASRLNAELSNTQYF. In DNA form, the CDR3 reads TGCGCCAGCAGGCTAAATGCGGAGCTATCAAATACGCAGTATTTT.

DNA of the CDR3: TGTGCCAGCAGTTATCTCGACAGAATTAATGAAAAACTGTTTTTT. As protein: CASSYLDRINEKLFF. V and J are TRBV6-6 and TRBJ1-4; tentative D call: TRBD1 (5 bases). Germline CDR1 and CDR2: MNHNY and SVGAGI (reference sequence). The CDR3 sequence is 15 residues long. The V and J ends lost 3 bases and 4 bases respectively, with 12 bases between them.

V gene TRBV9 combines with J gene TRBJ2-2, with 9 bases that match TRBD1. The CDR3 runs to 17 residues. The junction had 10 bases not matched to a gene; V was cut back by 4 bases and J by 3 bases. Germline-derived CDR1 and CDR2 are SGDLS and YYNGEE. The CDR3 DNA sequence: TGTGCCAGCAGCCCCCGCCCCGGGACAGGGTACACCGGGGAGCTGTTTTTT. This encodes CASSPRPGTGYTGELFF.

This clone was observed a single time. The rearrangement uses TRBV5-4 and TRBJ2-1; tentative D call: TRBD2 (6 bases). CDR3 length: 14 residues. V dropped 1 base and J dropped 8 bases, with 13 bases sitting between them. Per the germline V gene, CDR1 is SGHNT and CDR2 is YYREEE (reference sequence). The chain's CDR3 is CASSLTSLADEQFF. CDR3 DNA sequence: TGTGCCAGCAGCTTGACTAGCCTGGCGGATGAGCAGTTCTTC.

The chain uses TRBV29-1 and TRBJ1-2; no firm D call. The CDR3 contains 13 residues. Germline values: CDR1 SQVTM, CDR2 ANQGSEA. Trimming stripped 0 bases from V and 4 bases from J, with 9 bases between. Written as DNA, the CDR3 is TGCAGCGTTGAAGATTCTCAGTCCTATGGCTACACCTTC. This codes for CSVEDSQSYGYTF.

A single count supports this clone. This sequence joins TRBV7-2 and TRBJ2-5; D may be TRBD2 (5 bases). V lost 0 bases, J lost 5 bases, and 10 bases lay in between. This CDR3 has 14 amino acids. CDR1 is SGHTA and CDR2 is FQGNSA in the germline V gene. For the CDR3, the DNA is TGTGCCAGCAGCTTAGCGGTGAGGGAGGAGACCCAGTACTTC. Residues: CASSLAVREETQYF.

The chain uses TRBV27 and TRBJ2-7; tentatively, D is TRBD2 (6 bases). V was clipped by 5 bases and J by 3 bases, with 8 bases between them. CDR1 is MNHEY, CDR2 SMNVEV, per germline (reference sequence). The CDR3 is 12 amino acids. CDR3 region: CASSGGYYEQYF. The CDR3, as DNA: TGTGCCAGCAGTGGAGGGTACTACGAGCAGTACTTC.

This chain joins TRBV7-9 and TRBJ2-3, with TRBD2 matching over 9 bases. V dropped 5 bases and J dropped 0; count of bases not matched to a gene: 6. Germline assignment: CDR1 SEHNR and CDR2 FQNEAQ (reference sequence). The CDR3 has 16 amino acids. In DNA, the CDR3 is TGTGCCAGCAGCCGAAGCGGGAGGCCGAGCACAGATACGCAGTATTTT. Protein sequence: CASSRSGRPSTDTQYF.

The V call is TRBV28, the J call TRBJ2-3; 9 bases line up with TRBD2. The CDR3 totals 16 residues. The V and J ends lost 5 bases and 6 bases, in that order; junction bases with no gene match: 12. From germline, CDR1 is MDHEN and CDR2 SYDVKM. The CDR3 is CASSASGAGSGDTQYF. The CDR3 coding sequence is TGTGCCAGCAGTGCTAGCGGGGCCGGCTCAGGGGATACGCAGTATTTT.

The V and J genes are TRBV29-1 and TRBJ2-1; tentatively, D is TRBD2 (6 bases). This CDR3 comprises 15 residues. V was clipped by 3 bases and J by 8 bases, with 20 bases between them. CDR1 is SQVTM and CDR2 is ANQGSEA in the germline V gene. CDR3 nucleotides: TGCAGCGTTGAGAAGCCGGGAGATATGTGGGATGAGCAGTTCTTC. It yields the protein CSVEKPGDMWDEQFF.

J is TRBJ2-7 and V is TRBV12-2; TRBD1 was called by the table and not checked on the DNA. TRBV12-2 is described as a pseudogene. The CDR3 has 15 amino acids. This CDR3 reads CASRLRTGGSHEQYF. CDR3 sequence (DNA): TGTGCAAGTCGCTTAAGGACAGGGGGCTCCCACGAGCAGTACTTC.

The chain carries TRBV30 and TRBJ2-1; 11 bases fit TRBD2. This CDR3 has 14 residues. Germline V gene lookup returns CDR1 GTSNPN and CDR2 SVGIG (reference sequence). Germline trimming cut 7 bases from V and 8 bases from J; bases unmatched to any gene: 10. The CDR3 sequence is CAFTLAGVRDEQFF. The CDR3 DNA is TGTGCCTTCACACTAGCGGGAGTAAGGGATGAGCAGTTCTTC.

V gene TRBV28 combines with J gene TRBJ2-7; the D gene is possibly TRBD2 (6 bases). This CDR3 is 15 amino acids long. The ends were cut back, 7 bases at V and 3 bases at J, with 19 bases in the middle. Germline assignment: CDR1 MDHEN and CDR2 SYDVKM. The CDR3 here is CASTKGRESYYEQYV. The CDR3 DNA reads as TGTGCCAGCACCAAAGGACGGGAGTCCTACTACGAGCAGTACGTC.

This chain links TRBV6-1 with TRBJ2-7, with a possible D match to TRBD1 (5 bases). CDR1 is MNHNS and CDR2 is SASEGT in the germline V gene. Trimming shortened V by 4 bases and J by 3 bases, and 13 bases separated the two germline ends. CDR3 length: 14 amino acids. The CDR3 coding sequence is TGTGCCAGCAGTGTGGACGGACAAAACTACGAGCAGTACTTC. Translated, it gives CASSVDGQNYEQYF.

The chain has TRBV5-4 and TRBJ1-5; TRBD1 is a possible D gene (6 bases). Germline V gene data show CDR1 as SGHNT and CDR2 as YYREEE (reference sequence). V lost 0 bases, J lost 4 bases, and 8 bases lay in between. The CDR3 spans 14 residues. CDR3 nucleotide sequence: TGTGCCAGCAGCTTGGACAGGGCTAATCAGCCCCAGCATTTT. Its protein is CASSLDRANQPQHF. Looking up the rest from reference TRBV5-4 and TRBJ1-5 gives the full variable domain: ETGVTQSPTHLIKTRGQQVTLRCSSQSGHNTVSWYQQALGQGPQFIFQYYREEENGRGNFPPRFSGLQFPNYSSELNVNALELDDSALYLCASSLDRANQPQHFGDGTRLSIL.

The V call is TRBV4-1, the J call TRBJ2-1; 13 positions match TRBD2. Trimming took 9 bases from V and 8 from J; bases not matched to a gene: 25. The CDR3 is made up of 20 amino acids. CDR1 and CDR2 from the germline V gene are MGHRA and YSYEKL. The CDR3: CASHRGTSGTSPNSLHEQFF. CDR3 DNA sequence: TGCGCCAGTCACCGGGGGACTAGCGGGACCTCCCCGAACTCTTTGCATGAGCAGTTCTTC.

J is TRBJ2-5 and V is TRBV28; 7 positions agree with TRBD2. Per germline, CDR1 MDHEN and CDR2 SYDVKM. CDR3 length equals 15 residues. V shed 6 bases, J shed 2 bases, and the junction held 9 bases outside the gene matches. CDR3 in amino acids: CASSKLANLQETQYF. The CDR3 coding sequence is TGTGCCAGCAGCAAACTAGCGAACCTACAAGAGACCCAGTACTTC.

The V and J genes are TRBV29-1 and TRBJ2-1; D perhaps matches TRBD2 (7 bases). CDR1 is SQVTM, CDR2 ANQGSEA, per germline. Trimming removed 7 bases at V and 2 bases at J, with 12 bases between. This CDR3 region has 13 residues. DNA of the CDR3: TGCAGCGGGGGGGGGCGCGCCTACAATGAGCAGTTCTTC. It codes for CSGGGRAYNEQFF.